Listed here are 13 T cell receptor beta chains from one sample, sequenced in a study of OX40 agonist ivuxolimab in advanced cancers. The repertoire was sequenced with immunoSEQ multiplex PCR; TCRdb's copy has only in-frame clones and lacks some. The profile shows about 80,000 clones, approximately 91% of them singletons. The sequences come from CD4+ or CD8+ T cells sorted from blood, collected in a trial of the OX40 agonist ivuxolimab. The origin of the receptors is an adult with an advanced solid tumor such as melanoma, head and neck, liver or kidney cancer.

The chain employs TRBV30 and TRBJ2-7; D possibly matches TRBD1 or TRBD2 (5 bases each). This CDR3 spans 13 amino acids. The ends were cut back, 1 base at V and 2 bases at J, with 9 bases in the middle. Germline CDR1 GTSNPN, CDR2 SVGIG (reference sequence). The DNA for the CDR3 is TGTGCCTGGAGTGGGGACGGGACCTACGAGCAGTACTTC. The encoded protein is CAWSGDGTYEQYF.

The chain has TRBV5-6 and TRBJ1-3; D call uncertain. Per the germline V gene, CDR1 is SGHDT and CDR2 is YYEEEE. This CDR3 has 13 amino acids. Trimming stripped 1 base from V and 4 bases from J, with 6 bases between. CDR3 protein: CASSLFPGNTIYF. CDR3 bases: TGTGCCAGCAGCTTGTTCCCCGGAAACACCATATATTTT.

The CDR3 here is CASSYRVNTEAFF. The CDR3 DNA is TGCGCCAGCAGCTACAGGGTAAACACTGAAGCTTTCTTT. This chain uses TRBV5-1 with TRBJ1-1; a weak D match, TRBD1 (6 bases). The CDR3 has 13 residues. The germline V and J ends were trimmed by 3 bases and 2 bases, with 8 bases remaining between them. Germline loops: CDR1 SGHRS, CDR2 YFSETQ.

In nucleotides, the CDR3 is TGTGCCAGCAGTGGACCGGGCCCGCTCTATGGCTACACCTTC. Translation: CASSGPGPLYGYTF. The chain uses TRBV28 and TRBJ1-2; D uncertain. This CDR3 is built from 14 residues. The germline CDR1 and CDR2 sequences are MDHEN and SYDVKM. The ends were cut back, 5 bases at V and 4 bases at J, with 14 bases in the middle.

The chain couples TRBV7-3 to TRBJ2-1; the D gene is possibly TRBD2 (5 bases). The V and J ends lost 5 bases and 6 bases respectively, with 17 bases between them. The germline CDR1 and CDR2 sequences are SGHTA and FQGTGA. The length of the CDR3 is 15 residues. CDR3 DNA sequence: TGTGCCAGCAGCCCGTCTGGATTAGCGCCCAATGAGCAGTTCTTC. As protein: CASSPSGLAPNEQFF. Drawing the rest from reference TRBV7-3 and TRBJ2-1, the complete variable domain is GAGVSQTPSNKVTEKGKYVELRCDPISGHTALYWYRQSLGQGPEFLIYFQGTGAADDSGLPNDRFFAVRPEGSVSTLKIQRTERGDSAVYLCASSPSGLAPNEQFFGPGTRLTVL.

V gene TRBV4-1 combines with J gene TRBJ2-2; tentatively, D is TRBD2 (5 bases). CDR1 and CDR2 from the germline V gene are MGHRA and YSYEKL. The V end was cut by 0 bases, the J end by 4 bases, with 12 bases between. This CDR3 has 16 residues. Here the CDR3 DNA reads TGCGCCAGCAGCCAAGAATCCGGGGTTTTCACCGGGGAGCTGTTTTTT. As protein: CASSQESGVFTGELFF.

The V and J genes are TRBV6-5 and TRBJ1-3; no definite D call. V was shortened by 5 bases and J by 0 bases, with 11 bases between the two germline ends. The CDR3 covers 15 residues. Germline V gene lookup returns CDR1 MNHEY and CDR2 SVGAGI. The CDR3 protein is CASSGRVSSGNTIYF. Written as DNA, the CDR3 is TGTGCCAGCAGTGGTAGGGTCTCCTCTGGAAACACCATATATTTT.

The chain recombines TRBV6-6 with TRBJ2-7, with 11 bases fitting TRBD2. V gave up 2 bases and J gave up 5 bases; unmatched junction bases: 8. The length of the CDR3 is 16 residues. Per germline, CDR1 MNHNY and CDR2 SVGAGI (reference sequence). Written as DNA, the CDR3 is TGTGCCAGCAGTTACCTAACTAGCGGGAGTATCCACGAGCAGTACTTC. Translation gives CASSYLTSGSIHEQYF.

V gene TRBV5-4 combines with J gene TRBJ2-1; D not resolved. The germline V and J ends were trimmed by 1 base and 9 bases, with 5 bases remaining between them. The CDR3 is 11 residues long. Germline V gene sequence: CDR1 SGHNT, CDR2 YYREEE (reference sequence). This CDR3 reads CASSLLSEQFF. In DNA, the CDR3 is TGTGCCAGCAGCTTGTTGAGTGAGCAGTTCTTC. Combining the CDR3 with reference TRBV5-4 and TRBJ2-1 gives the whole variable domain ETGVTQSPTHLIKTRGQQVTLRCSSQSGHNTVSWYQQALGQGPQFIFQYYREEENGRGNFPPRFSGLQFPNYSSELNVNALELDDSALYLCASSLLSEQFFGPGTRLTVL.

The table lists this clone with a few counts. The chain has TRBV6-5 and TRBJ1-1, with 10 bases lining up with TRBD1. CDR1 and CDR2 from the germline V gene are MNHEY and SVGAGI. V trimming: 6 bases; J trimming: 10 bases; junction bases outside the gene matches: 11. The CDR3 totals 14 residues. CDR3 sequence (DNA): TGTGCCAGCAGCCGAGGACAGGGGGGTGGAAGAGCTTTCTTT. Translated: CASSRGQGGGRAFF.

The chain links TRBV2 to TRBJ2-7, with 8 bases matching TRBD2. Trimming removed 3 bases from V and 9 bases from J; junction bases left unmatched: 1. The CDR3 runs to 11 residues. Germline values: CDR1 SNHLY, CDR2 FYNNEI. CDR3 nucleotides: TGTGCCAGCAGTGACGGACTAGCGCAGTACTTC. Its protein is CASSDGLAQYF.

This rearrangement joins TRBV19 to TRBJ2-1; TRBD2 might be the D (6 bases). The CDR3 extends over 14 amino acids. Trimming shortened V by 3 bases and J by 0 bases, and 6 bases separated the two germline ends. Germline CDR1 is LNHDA and CDR2 is SQIVND (reference sequence). The CDR3 bases are TGTGCCAGTAGTATGGGAGGCTCCTACAATGAGCAGTTCTTC. Amino acid sequence: CASSMGGSYNEQFF.

The CDR3 loop reads CASRPPGEFYGYTF. CDR3 bases: TGTGCCAGCAGACCGCCCGGGGAGTTCTATGGCTACACCTTC. V usage is TRBV27 and J usage is TRBJ1-2; no firm D call. The CDR3 totals 14 residues. Trimming removed 6 bases from V and 4 bases from J, with 15 bases in between. Germline V gives CDR1 MNHEY, CDR2 SMNVEV (reference sequence).